This T cell receptor (beta chain) was sequenced during a study of blood T cell repertoires in COVID-19. Study at large: COVID-19 samples, acute and convalescent, were from the United States, Italy and Spain.

The V gene's germline CDR1 is SGHTA and CDR2 FQGNSA. The length of the CDR3 is 15 residues. V dropped 3 bases and J dropped 7 bases, with 18 bases sitting between them. TCRdb's table, derived via immunoSEQ multiplex PCR, lists solely in-frame clones and lacks some. The profile shows 210,000 or so clones, 65% to 90% of them singletons. The TCR sequence derives from a man in his fifties with COVID-19, enrolled during active disease. V usage is TRBV7-2 and J usage is TRBJ2-5; D may be TRBD2 (8 bases). Sequencing was done on a sample of peripheral blood. Written as DNA, the CDR3 is TGTGCCAGCAGCTTGAAAGCGGGGGCAGGGGGGACCCAGTACTTC. The encoded protein is CASSLKAGAGGTQYF. The full variable domain, rest sourced from reference TRBV7-2 and TRBJ2-5, is GAGVSQSPSNKVTEKGKDVELRCDPISGHTALYWYRQSLGQGLEFLIYFQGNSAPDKSGLPSDRFSAERTGGSVSTLTIQRTQQEDSAVYLCASSLKAGAGGTQYFGPGTRLLVL.